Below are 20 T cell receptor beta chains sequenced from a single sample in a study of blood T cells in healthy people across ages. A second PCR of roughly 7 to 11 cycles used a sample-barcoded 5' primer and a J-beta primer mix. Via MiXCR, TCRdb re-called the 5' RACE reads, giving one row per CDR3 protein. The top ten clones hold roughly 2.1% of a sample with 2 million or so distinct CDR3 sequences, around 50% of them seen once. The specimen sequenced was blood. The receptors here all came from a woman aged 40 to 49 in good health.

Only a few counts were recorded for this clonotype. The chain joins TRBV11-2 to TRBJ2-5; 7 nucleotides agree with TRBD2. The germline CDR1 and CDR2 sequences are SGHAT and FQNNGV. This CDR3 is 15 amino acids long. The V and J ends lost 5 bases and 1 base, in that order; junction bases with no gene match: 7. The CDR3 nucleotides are TGTGCCAGCAGCCCCCGAGCGGGGATCCAAGAGACCCAGTACTTC. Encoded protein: CASSPRAGIQETQYF.

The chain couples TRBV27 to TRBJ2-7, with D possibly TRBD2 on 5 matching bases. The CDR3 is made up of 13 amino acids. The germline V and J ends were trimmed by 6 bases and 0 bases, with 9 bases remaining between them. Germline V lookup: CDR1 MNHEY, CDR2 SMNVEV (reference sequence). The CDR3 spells CASRVTNSYEQYF. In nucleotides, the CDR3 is TGTGCCAGCAGGGTGACTAACTCCTACGAGCAGTACTTC.

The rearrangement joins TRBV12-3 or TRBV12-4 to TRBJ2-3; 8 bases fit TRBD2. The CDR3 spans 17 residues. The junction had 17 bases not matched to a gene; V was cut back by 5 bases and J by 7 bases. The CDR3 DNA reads TGTGCCAGCAGTCCCCCCGGGACTAGTTCCCCTTGGAATACGCAGTATTTT. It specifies CASSPPGTSSPWNTQYF.

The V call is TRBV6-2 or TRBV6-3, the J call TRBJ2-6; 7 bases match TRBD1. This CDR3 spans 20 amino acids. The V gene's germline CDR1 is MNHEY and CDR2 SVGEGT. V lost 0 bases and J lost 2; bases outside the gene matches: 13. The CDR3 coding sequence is TGTGCCAGCAGTTACTCCCCAGGGTCTAGACAGGGAACTGGGGCCAACGTCCTGACTTTC. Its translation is CASSYSPGSRQGTGANVLTF.

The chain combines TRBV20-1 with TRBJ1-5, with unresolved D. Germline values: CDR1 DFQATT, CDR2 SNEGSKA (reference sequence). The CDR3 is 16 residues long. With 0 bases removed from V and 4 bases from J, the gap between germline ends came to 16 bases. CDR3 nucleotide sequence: TGCAGTGCTAGAGAGGTGTCGCAGGTTAAGAATCAGCCCCAGCATTTT. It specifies CSAREVSQVKNQPQHF.

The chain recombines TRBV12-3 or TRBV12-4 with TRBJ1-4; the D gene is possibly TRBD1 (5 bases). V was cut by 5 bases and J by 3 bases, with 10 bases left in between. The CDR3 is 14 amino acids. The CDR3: CASSVREANEKLFF. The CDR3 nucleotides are TGTGCCAGCAGTGTCAGGGAGGCTAATGAAAAACTGTTTTTT.

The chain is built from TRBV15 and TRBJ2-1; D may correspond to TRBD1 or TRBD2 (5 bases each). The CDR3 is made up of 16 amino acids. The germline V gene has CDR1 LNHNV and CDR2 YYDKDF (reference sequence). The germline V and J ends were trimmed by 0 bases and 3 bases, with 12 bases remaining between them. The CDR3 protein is CATSREYGTDYNEQFF. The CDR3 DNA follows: TGTGCCACCAGCAGAGAATATGGGACGGACTACAATGAGCAGTTCTTC.

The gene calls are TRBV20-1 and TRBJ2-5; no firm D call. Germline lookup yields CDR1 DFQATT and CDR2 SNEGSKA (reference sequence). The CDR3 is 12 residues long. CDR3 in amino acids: CSFKAGEETQYF. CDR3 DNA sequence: TGCAGCTTTAAGGCCGGTGAGGAGACCCAGTACTTC.

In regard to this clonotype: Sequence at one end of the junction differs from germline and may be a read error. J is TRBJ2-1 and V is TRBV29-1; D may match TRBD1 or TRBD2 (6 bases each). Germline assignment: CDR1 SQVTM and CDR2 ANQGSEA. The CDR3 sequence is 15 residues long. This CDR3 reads CSVEGRGHSYNEQFF. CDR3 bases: TGCAGCGTGGAAGGTCGGGGGCACTCCTACAATGAGCAGTTCTTC.

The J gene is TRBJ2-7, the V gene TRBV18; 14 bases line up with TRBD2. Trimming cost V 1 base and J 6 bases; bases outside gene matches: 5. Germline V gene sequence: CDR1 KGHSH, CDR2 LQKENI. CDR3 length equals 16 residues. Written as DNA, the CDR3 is TGTGCCAGCTCACCACAGACTAGCGGGGGGGCCAGCGAGCAGTACTTC. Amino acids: CASSPQTSGGASEQYF.

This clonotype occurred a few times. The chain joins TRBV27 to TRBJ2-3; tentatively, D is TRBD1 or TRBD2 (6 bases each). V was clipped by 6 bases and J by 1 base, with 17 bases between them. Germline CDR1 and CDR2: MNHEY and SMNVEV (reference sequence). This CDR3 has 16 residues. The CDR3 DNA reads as TGTGCCAGCAGCTCGGCCGGGGGCTTACGCACAGATACGCAGTATTTT. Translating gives CASSSAGGLRTDTQYF.

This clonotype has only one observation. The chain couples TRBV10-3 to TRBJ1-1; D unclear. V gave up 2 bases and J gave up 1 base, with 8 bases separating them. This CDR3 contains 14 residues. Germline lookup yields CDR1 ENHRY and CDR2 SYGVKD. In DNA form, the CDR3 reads TGTGCCATCAGTGAGAGAGACCGGAACACTGAAGCTTTCTTT. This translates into CAISERDRNTEAFF.

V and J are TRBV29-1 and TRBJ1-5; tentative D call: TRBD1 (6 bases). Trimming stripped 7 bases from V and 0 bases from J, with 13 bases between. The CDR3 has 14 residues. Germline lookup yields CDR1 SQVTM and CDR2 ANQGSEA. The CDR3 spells CSAKGGNSNQPQHF. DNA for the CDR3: TGCAGCGCTAAAGGGGGTAATAGCAATCAGCCCCAGCATTTT.

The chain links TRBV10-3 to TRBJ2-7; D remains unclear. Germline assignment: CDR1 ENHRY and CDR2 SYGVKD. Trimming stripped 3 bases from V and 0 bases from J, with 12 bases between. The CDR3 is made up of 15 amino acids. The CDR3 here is CAISESLKTSYEQYF. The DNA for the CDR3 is TGTGCCATCAGTGAATCGTTGAAGACCTCCTACGAGCAGTACTTC.

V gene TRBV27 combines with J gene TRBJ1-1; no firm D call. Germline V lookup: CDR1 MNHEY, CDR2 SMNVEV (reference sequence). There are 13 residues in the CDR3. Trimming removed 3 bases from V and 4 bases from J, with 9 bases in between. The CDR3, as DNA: TGTGCCAGCAGTTTCGGGGTTTTCACTGAAGCTTTCTTT. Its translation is CASSFGVFTEAFF.

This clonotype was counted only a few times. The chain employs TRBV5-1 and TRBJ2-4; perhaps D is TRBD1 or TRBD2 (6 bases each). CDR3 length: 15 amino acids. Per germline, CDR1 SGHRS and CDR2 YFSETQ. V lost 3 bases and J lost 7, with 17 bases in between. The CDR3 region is CASSSGRGTRNIQYF. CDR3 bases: TGCGCCAGCAGCTCCGGGCGCGGGACAAGGAACATTCAGTACTTC.

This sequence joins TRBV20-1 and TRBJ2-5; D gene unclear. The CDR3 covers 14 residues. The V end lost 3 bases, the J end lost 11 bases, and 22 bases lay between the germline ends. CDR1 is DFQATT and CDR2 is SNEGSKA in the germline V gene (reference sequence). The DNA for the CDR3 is TGCAGTGCTAGGGACGGTCCTCCGCCTAGTTGGCAGTACTTC. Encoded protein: CSARDGPPPSWQYF.

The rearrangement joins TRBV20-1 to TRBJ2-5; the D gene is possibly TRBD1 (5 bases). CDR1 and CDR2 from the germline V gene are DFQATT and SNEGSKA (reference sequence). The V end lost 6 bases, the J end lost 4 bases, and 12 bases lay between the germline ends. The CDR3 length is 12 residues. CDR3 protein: CSAKGQSETQYF. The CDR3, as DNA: TGCAGTGCAAAGGGGCAGTCAGAGACCCAGTACTTC.

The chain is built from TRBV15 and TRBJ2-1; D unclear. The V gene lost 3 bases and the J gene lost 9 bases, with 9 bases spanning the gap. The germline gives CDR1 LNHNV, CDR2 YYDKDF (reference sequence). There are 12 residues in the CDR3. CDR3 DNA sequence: TGTGCCACCAGCAGCCCCCACGGTGAGCAGTTCTTC. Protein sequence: CATSSPHGEQFF.

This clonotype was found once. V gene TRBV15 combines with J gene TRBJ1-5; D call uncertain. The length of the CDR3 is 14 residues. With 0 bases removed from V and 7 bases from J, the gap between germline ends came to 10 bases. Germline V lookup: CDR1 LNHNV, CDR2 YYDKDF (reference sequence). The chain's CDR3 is CATSRDELGQPQHF. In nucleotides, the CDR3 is TGTGCCACCAGCAGAGATGAACTAGGGCAGCCCCAGCATTTT. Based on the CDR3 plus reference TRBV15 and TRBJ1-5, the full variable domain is DAMVIQNPRYQVTQFGKPVTLSCSQTLNHNVMYWYQQKSSQAPKLLFHYYDKDFNNEADTPDNFQSRRPNTSFCFLDIRSPGLGDTAMYLCATSRDELGQPQHFGDGTRLSIL.